These 7 T cell receptor beta chains were all obtained from the same sample, sequenced in a study of cytomegalovirus exposure and HLA in healthy donors. It was with 60 Vbeta and 13 Jbeta primers that the PCR ran. Assay used: immunoSEQ multiplex PCR; TCRdb lists only in-frame clones, some missing. Of about 200,000 clones listed, about four fifths are singletons. The sample was PBMCs. Every receptor here comes from a man aged 30 to 45 in good health and CMV-seronegative.

V is TRBV13 and J is TRBJ2-7; 7 bases are shared with TRBD2. The CDR3 covers 14 residues. V lost 5 bases, J lost 3 bases, and 7 bases stayed unmatched. Germline V gives CDR1 PRHDT, CDR2 FYEKMQ (reference sequence). CDR3 nucleotide sequence: TGTGCCAGCAGCCCAACGGGGGGTAGCTACGAGCAGTACTTC. Translation: CASSPTGGSYEQYF.

The chain links TRBV29-1 to TRBJ2-1, with a possible D match to TRBD1 (6 bases). V was shortened by 7 bases and J by 5 bases, with 9 bases between the two germline ends. CDR1 and CDR2 from the germline V gene are SQVTM and ANQGSEA. The length of the CDR3 is 11 residues. The CDR3: CSARGNNEQFF. CDR3 DNA: TGCAGCGCAAGGGGGAACAATGAGCAGTTCTTC.

The J gene is TRBJ2-3, the V gene TRBV11-1; 8 bases line up with TRBD1. CDR1 and CDR2 from the germline V gene are SGHAT and FQDESV (reference sequence). V lost 3 bases and J lost 2; bases outside the gene matches: 7. CDR3 length equals 16 residues. This chain's CDR3 is CASSFIGTGFTDTQYF. The CDR3 DNA is TGTGCCAGCAGCTTTATTGGGACAGGATTCACAGATACGCAGTATTTT. The full variable domain, rest sourced from reference TRBV11-1 and TRBJ2-3, is EAEVAQSPRYKITEKSQAVAFWCDPISGHATLYWYRQILGQGPELLVQFQDESVVDDSQLPKDRFSAERLKGVDSTLKIQPAELGDSAMYLCASSFIGTGFTDTQYFGPGTRLTVL.

J is TRBJ2-7 and V is TRBV5-4; D possibly corresponds to TRBD1 (5 bases). Germline V lookup: CDR1 SGHNT, CDR2 YYREEE (reference sequence). The CDR3 spans 14 residues. V shed 1 base and J shed 5 bases, with 13 bases lying between them. In DNA, the CDR3 is TGTGCCAGCAGCTTGTATCCAGGGCGCAACGAGCAGTACTTC. This translates into CASSLYPGRNEQYF.

The V and J genes are TRBV9 and TRBJ1-4, with D hard to call. Looked up from germline, CDR1 is SGDLS and CDR2 is YYNGEE. CDR3 size: 14 residues. V lost 0 bases, J lost 4 bases, and 7 bases lay in between. The CDR3 DNA reads as TGTGCCAGCAGCGTAGACGGGATTAATGAAAAACTGTTTTTT. Amino acids: CASSVDGINEKLFF.

The chain carries TRBV6-1 and TRBJ1-5, with TRBD1 matching over 8 bases. V lost 6 bases, J lost 9 bases, and 16 bases stayed unmatched. The V gene's germline CDR1 is MNHNS and CDR2 SASEGT. This CDR3 has 16 residues. Here the CDR3 reads CASSETTGVGSRPQHF. The CDR3 DNA is TGTGCCAGCAGCGAAACGACAGGGGTGGGGAGTAGGCCCCAGCATTTT.

This clone has only one observation. The CDR3 DNA sequence: TGTGCCAGCAGTGAAAGCAGGCTGAACGAGCAGTACTTC. Translation gives CASSESRLNEQYF. V usage is TRBV6-1 and J usage is TRBJ2-7; D ambiguous. V shed 2 bases and J shed 5 bases, with 10 bases lying between them. In germline, CDR1 is MNHNS, CDR2 SASEGT. The CDR3 loop spans 13 amino acids.